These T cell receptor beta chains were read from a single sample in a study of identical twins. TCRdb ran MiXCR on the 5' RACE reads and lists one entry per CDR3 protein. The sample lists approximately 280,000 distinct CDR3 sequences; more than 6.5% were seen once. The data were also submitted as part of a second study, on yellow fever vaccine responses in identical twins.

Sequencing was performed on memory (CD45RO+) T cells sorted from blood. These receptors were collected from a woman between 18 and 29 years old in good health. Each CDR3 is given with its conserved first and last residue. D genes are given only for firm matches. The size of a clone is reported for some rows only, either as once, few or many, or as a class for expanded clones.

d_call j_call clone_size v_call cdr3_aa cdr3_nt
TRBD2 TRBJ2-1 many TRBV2 CASRLAGGNNEQFF TGTGCCAGCAGGCTAGCGGGAGGTAACAATGAGCAGTTCTTC
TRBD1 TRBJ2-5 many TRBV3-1 CASSQLQGAGETQYF TGTGCCAGCAGCCAACTACAGGGGGCGGGAGAGACCCAGTACTTC
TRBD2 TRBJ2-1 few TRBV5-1 CASTTGTSVYNEQFF TGCGCCAGCACCACCGGGACTAGCGTGTACAATGAGCAGTTCTTC
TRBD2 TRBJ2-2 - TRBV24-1 CATSGLAEVGELFF TGTGCCACCAGCGGACTAGCGGAAGTCGGGGAGCTGTTTTTT
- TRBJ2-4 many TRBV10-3 CAISDPGLAKNIQYF TGTGCCATCAGTGACCCAGGGTTGGCCAAAAACATTCAGTACTTC
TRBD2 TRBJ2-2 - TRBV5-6 CASSLLASNTGELFF TGTGCCAGCAGCTTACTAGCGTCGAACACCGGGGAGCTGTTTTTT
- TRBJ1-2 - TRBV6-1 CASRLSDLYGYTF TGTGCCAGCAGACTATCAGACCTCTATGGCTACACCTTC
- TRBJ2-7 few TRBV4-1 CASSQVDMGLSSYEQYF TGCGCCAGCAGCCAAGTCGATATGGGACTTAGCTCCTACGAGCAGTACTTC
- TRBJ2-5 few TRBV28 CASSQWGRGVKETQYF TGTGCCAGCAGTCAGTGGGGGAGAGGGGTAAAAGAGACCCAGTACTTC
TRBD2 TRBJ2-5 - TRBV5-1 CASSSLGGGQETQYF TGCGCCAGCAGCTCCTTGGGGGGGGGCCAAGAGACCCAGTACTTC
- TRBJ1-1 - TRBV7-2 CASSKQRHTEAFF TGTGCCAGCAGCAAGCAGAGGCACACTGAAGCTTTCTTT
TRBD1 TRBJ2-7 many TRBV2 CASSAGGTGGYEQYF TGTGCCAGCAGTGCAGGCGGGACAGGGGGCTACGAGCAGTACTTC
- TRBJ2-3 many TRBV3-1 CASSPNYRGTDTQYF TGTGCCAGCAGCCCGAACTATAGGGGAACAGATACGCAGTATTTT
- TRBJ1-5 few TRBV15 CATSSPRDGGNQPQHF TGTGCCACCAGCAGTCCCCGGGACGGAGGAAATCAGCCCCAGCATTTT
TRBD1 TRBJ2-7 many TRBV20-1 CSAAGTGSYEQYF TGCAGTGCCGCCGGGACAGGCTCCTACGAGCAGTACTTC
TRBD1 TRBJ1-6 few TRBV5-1 CASRQGPSGSYNSPLHF TGCGCCAGCAGACAGGGGCCTAGCGGCTCCTATAATTCACCCCTCCACTTT
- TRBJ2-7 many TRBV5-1 CASTPSDSYEQYF TGCGCCAGCACCCCTTCGGACTCCTACGAGCAGTACTTC
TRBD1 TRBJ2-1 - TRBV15 CATSRIRGSYNEQFF TGTGCCACCAGCAGGATCAGGGGGTCTTACAATGAGCAGTTCTTC
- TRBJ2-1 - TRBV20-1 CSAPDGDNEQFF TGCAGTGCTCCGGACGGGGACAATGAGCAGTTCTTC
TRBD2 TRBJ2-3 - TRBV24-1 CATSEPGLALADTQYF TGTGCCACCAGTGAACCGGGACTAGCGCTCGCAGATACGCAGTATTTT
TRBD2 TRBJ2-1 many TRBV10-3 CAIEGTSGSGEQFF TGTGCCATCGAGGGAACTAGCGGGAGTGGGGAGCAGTTCTTC
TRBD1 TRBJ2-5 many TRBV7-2 CASSPDRGRETQYF TGTGCCAGCAGCCCGGACAGGGGGAGAGAGACCCAGTACTTC
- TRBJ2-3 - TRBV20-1 CSSRGHGRTGPGIFVNTQYF TGCAGTTCTAGGGGCCACGGACGCACAGGTCCGGGGATCTTTGTGAATACGCAGTATTTT
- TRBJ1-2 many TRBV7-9 CASSLGQHYGYTF TGTGCCAGCAGCTTAGGGCAGCACTATGGCTACACCTTC
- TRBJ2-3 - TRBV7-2 CASSPWERGTDTQYF TGTGCCAGCAGCCCCTGGGAGCGGGGCACAGATACGCAGTATTTT
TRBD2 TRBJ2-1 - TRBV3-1 CASSQGPGGPVNEQFF TGTGCCAGCAGCCAAGGACCGGGGGGGCCTGTCAATGAGCAGTTCTTC
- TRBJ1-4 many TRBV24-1 CATSDGQINEKLFF TGTGCCACCAGTGACGGACAGATTAATGAAAAACTGTTTTTT
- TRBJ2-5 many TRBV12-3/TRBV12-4 CASRGVGIGETQYF TGTGCCAGCAGGGGCGTGGGAATCGGGGAGACCCAGTACTTC
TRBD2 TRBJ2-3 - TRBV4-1 CASSYGTSGTDTQYF TGCGCCAGCAGCTATGGGACTAGCGGCACAGATACGCAGTATTTT
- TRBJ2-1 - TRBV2 CASSSSGRNYNEQFF TGTGCCAGCAGTTCGTCCGGCAGAAACTACAATGAGCAGTTCTTC
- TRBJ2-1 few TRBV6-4 CASSDSDSNEQFF TGTGCCAGCAGTGACTCGGACAGTAATGAGCAGTTCTTC
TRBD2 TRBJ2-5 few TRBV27 CASGGTRGGRETQYF TGTGCCAGCGGGGGAACACGCGGGGGTAGGGAGACCCAGTACTTC
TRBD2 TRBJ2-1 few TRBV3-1 CASSQRGGAYNEQFF TGTGCCAGCAGCCAACGGGGGGGTGCGTACAATGAGCAGTTCTTC
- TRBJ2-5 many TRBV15 CATSVRTSSETQYF TGTGCCACCAGCGTCAGGACTTCGTCAGAGACCCAGTACTTC
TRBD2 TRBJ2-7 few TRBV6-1 CASSRGTSGRAGQYF TGTGCCAGCAGCCGTGGGACTAGCGGGAGGGCCGGGCAGTACTTC